The present T cell receptor beta chain was sequenced within a study of blood T cell repertoires in COVID-19. Here immunoSEQ multiplex PCR was the method, and the copy in TCRdb shows in-frame clones only, minus some. The repertoire holds 250,000 to 350,000 clones, with approximately 87% as singletons. The sequenced sample was PBMCs or T cells enriched from blood (not recorded which). This receptor was identified in a woman in her twenties or thirties who had recovered from COVID-19.

In DNA form, the CDR3 reads TGTGCCAGCAGCCACCCGACAGCTGAAGCTTTCTTT. Translating gives CASSHPTAEAFF. The chain uses TRBV4-2 and TRBJ1-1, with D maybe TRBD1 (5 bases). V lost 3 bases, J lost 6 bases, and 8 bases lay in between. CDR1 and CDR2 from the germline V gene are LGHNA and YNFKEQ. The CDR3 contains 12 residues.